This is a list of T cell receptor beta chains from one sample in a study of cytomegalovirus exposure and HLA in healthy donors. Clones were read by immunoSEQ multiplex PCR, and TCRdb kept only the in-frame ones, dropping some. The sample includes about 200,000 clones, approximately 79% of them seen just once. The sample comprised PBMCs. Receptor source: a man aged 50 or older in good health and CMV-seronegative. Each CDR3 is given with its conserved first and last residue. The order of the fields is CDR3 protein, CDR3 DNA, V gene, J gene, CDR3 length, clone size, D gene. The D gene is left open where the match is weak. Only some rows state a clone size, as once, few, many or a class for expanded clones.

CDR3: CAIKGPRTGDPYGYTF
DNA: TGTGCCATCAAGGGTCCAAGGACAGGGGATCCCTATGGCTACACCTTC
V: TRBV10-3
J: TRBJ1-2
length: 16
size: -
D: TRBD1

CDR3: CASSDGLAGGPYTGELFF
DNA: TGTGCCAGCAGTGATGGACTAGCGGGAGGGCCCTACACCGGGGAGCTGTTTTTT
V: TRBV6-4
J: TRBJ2-2
length: 18
size: -
D: TRBD2

CDR3: CAGAGGYNSPLHF
DNA: TGTGCCGGTGCAGGGGGTTATAATTCACCCCTCCACTTT
V: TRBV30
J: TRBJ1-6
length: 13
size: -
D: TRBD1

CDR3: CASSPIAAGGPSEQYF
DNA: TGTGCCAGCAGCCCGATCGCAGCGGGAGGGCCCAGCGAGCAGTACTTC
V: TRBV7-8
J: TRBJ2-7
length: 16
size: -
D: TRBD2

CDR3: CASSFSGGTWETQYF
DNA: TGTGCCAGCAGTTTCAGCGGGGGAACATGGGAGACCCAGTACTTC
V: TRBV27
J: TRBJ2-5
length: 15
size: -
D: TRBD2

CDR3: CASSQKLRDTLYGYTF
DNA: TGTGCCAGCAGCCAGAAACTCCGGGACACCCTCTATGGCTACACCTTC
V: TRBV14
J: TRBJ1-2
length: 16
size: -
D: -

CDR3: CASSPRTGGYTF
DNA: TGTGCCAGCAGTCCAAGGACAGGAGGCTACACCTTC
V: TRBV27
J: TRBJ1-2
length: 12
size: -
D: TRBD1

CDR3: CATTSAGAMNTEAFF
DNA: TGTGCCACCACCTCCGCGGGGGCCATGAACACTGAAGCTTTCTTT
V: TRBV6-6
J: TRBJ1-1
length: 15
size: few
D: -

CDR3: CASSLGRLAGVRDEQFF
DNA: TGTGCCAGCAGCTTGGGCCGACTAGCGGGAGTAAGGGATGAGCAGTTCTTC
V: TRBV7-7
J: TRBJ2-1
length: 17
size: once
D: TRBD2

CDR3: CASSAGTGRYTF
DNA: TGTGCCAGCAGCGCAGGGACAGGTCGCTATACCTTC
V: TRBV7-8
J: TRBJ1-2
length: 12
size: -
D: TRBD1

CDR3: CASRTGVTSGVAYEQYF
DNA: TGCGCCAGCCGAACGGGAGTGACTAGCGGGGTTGCTTACGAGCAGTACTTC
V: TRBV5-1
J: TRBJ2-7
length: 17
size: -
D: TRBD2

CDR3: CASSFRTGVTYEQYF
DNA: TGTGCCAGCAGTTTCCGGACAGGGGTGACGTACGAGCAGTACTTC
V: TRBV7-6
J: TRBJ2-7
length: 15
size: -
D: TRBD1

CDR3: CASSEAPGREYSYEQYF
DNA: TGTGCCAGCAGTGAAGCGCCGGGGCGGGAGTACTCCTACGAGCAGTACTTC
V: TRBV2
J: TRBJ2-7
length: 17
size: -
D: TRBD2

CDR3: CASSPGTGANTGELFF
DNA: TGCGCCAGCAGTCCCGGGACAGGGGCTAACACCGGGGAGCTGTTTTTT
V: TRBV5-1
J: TRBJ2-2
length: 16
size: -
D: TRBD1

CDR3: CASTRPGQGARYEQYF
DNA: TGTGCCAGTACCCGACCGGGACAGGGGGCGCGTTACGAGCAGTACTTC
V: TRBV19
J: TRBJ2-7
length: 16
size: -
D: TRBD1

CDR3: CASSSRQAERAQETQYF
DNA: TGTGCCAGCAGCTCCCGCCAGGCGGAGCGGGCGCAAGAGACCCAGTACTTC
V: TRBV7-9
J: TRBJ2-5
length: 17
size: -
D: -

CDR3: CATSRGGRLGNQPQHF
DNA: TGTGCCACCAGCAGGGGAGGGCGGTTGGGCAATCAGCCCCAGCATTTT
V: TRBV15
J: TRBJ1-5
length: 16
size: -
D: -

CDR3: CASSPGSRGVNEKLFF
DNA: TGTGCCAGCAGTCCTGGGTCCAGGGGCGTCAATGAAAAACTGTTTTTT
V: TRBV6-6
J: TRBJ1-4
length: 16
size: -
D: -

CDR3: CASSLVGAAGANVLTF
DNA: TGTGCCAGCAGTTTAGTGGGGGCGGCTGGGGCCAACGTCCTGACTTTC
V: TRBV27
J: TRBJ2-6
length: 16
size: -
D: -

CDR3: CASSIVSQGSAFF
DNA: TGTGCCAGTAGTATAGTCTCACAGGGCTCAGCTTTCTTT
V: TRBV19
J: TRBJ1-1
length: 13
size: -
D: -

CDR3: CASSLRAREQYF
DNA: TGTGCCAGCAGCTTGCGAGCGCGCGAGCAGTACTTC
V: TRBV5-6
J: TRBJ2-7
length: 12
size: -
D: -

CDR3: CASSLELAATYEQYF
DNA: TGCGCCAGCAGCTTGGAACTAGCGGCAACCTACGAGCAGTACTTC
V: TRBV5-1
J: TRBJ2-7
length: 15
size: few
D: TRBD2